What follows describes a single TCR beta chain. No antigen is known for it. This sample was included in a study of cytomegalovirus exposure and HLA in healthy donors. PCR employed 60 Vbeta and 13 Jbeta primers. Authors' methods: In a later analysis, about 12 million of approximately 81 million unique beta chains occurred in at least two donors. Some clones are missing from TCRdb's copy, which holds only in-frame ones; the method was immunoSEQ multiplex PCR. The DNA was the basis for D and trimming; V, J and clone size are from that table. The sample lists around 97,000 clones, under 85% occurring once. Points from the study as a whole: Several of the most significant clusters appeared, in a later analysis, to be linked to common viral pathogens. Reportedly, TCR beta sequences accurately predicted HLA-A and HLA-B alleles in most subjects. Earlier results showed most TCR beta V segments being productive about 90% or about 30% of the time.

V lost 6 bases and J lost 0, with 12 bases in between. The CDR3 is 15 residues long. CDR1 GTSNPN and CDR2 SVGIG come from the germline V gene (reference sequence). Sequencing input: PBMCs. This sequence joins TRBV30 and TRBJ1-6; tentative D call: TRBD1 (6 bases). The receptor was derived from a man aged 50 to 60 in good health and CMV-seropositive. CDR3 bases: TGTGCCTGTCGGACAGCCAGCTCCTATAATTCACCCCTCCACTTT. This translates into CACRTASSYNSPLHF. Variable domain in full (rest from reference TRBV30 and TRBJ1-6): SQTIHQWPATLVQPVGSPLSLECTVEGTSNPNLYWYRQAAGRGLQLLFYSVGIGQISSEVPQNLSASRPQDRQFILSSKKLLLSDSGFYLCACRTASSYNSPLHFGNGTRLTVT.